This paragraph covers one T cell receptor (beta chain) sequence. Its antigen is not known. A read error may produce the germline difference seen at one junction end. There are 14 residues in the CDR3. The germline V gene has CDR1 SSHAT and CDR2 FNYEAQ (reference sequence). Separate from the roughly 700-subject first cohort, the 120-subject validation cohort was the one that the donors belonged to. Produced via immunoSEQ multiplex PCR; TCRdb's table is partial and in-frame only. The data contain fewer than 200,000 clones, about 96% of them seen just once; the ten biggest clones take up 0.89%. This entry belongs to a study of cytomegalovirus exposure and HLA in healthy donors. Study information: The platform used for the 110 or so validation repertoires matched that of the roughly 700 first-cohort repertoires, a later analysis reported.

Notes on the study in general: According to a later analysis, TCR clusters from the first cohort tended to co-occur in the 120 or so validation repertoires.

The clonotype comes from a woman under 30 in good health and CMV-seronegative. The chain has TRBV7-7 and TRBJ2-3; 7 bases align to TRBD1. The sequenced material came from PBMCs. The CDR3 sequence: CASSLGQGTDTQYF. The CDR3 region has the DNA TGTGCTAGCAGCTTAGGACAGGGCACAGATACGCAGTATTTT.